The 5 T cell receptor beta chains reported below all come from one sample, sequenced in a study of circulating tumor DNA in untreated peripheral T-cell lymphoma. Assay: immunoSEQ multiplex PCR; the TCRdb copy retains only in-frame clones and omits some. In the table there are over a thousand clones, just under 85% of which are singletons. Sequencing input: tumor tissue. These receptors were obtained from a human donor with peripheral T-cell lymphoma.

This sequence joins TRBV11-3 and TRBJ2-1; 7 bases agree with TRBD2. The CDR3 is 17 residues long. After removal of 3 bases from V and 4 bases from J, the junction contained 12 bases not matched to a gene. From germline, CDR1 is SGHNT and CDR2 YENEEA. The CDR3 DNA follows: TGTGCCAGCAGCTTTAGCCGTGTGGGGCGGGGGTACAATGAGCAGTTCTTC. This gives the protein CASSFSRVGRGYNEQFF.

This clone has only a few counts. This chain joins TRBV19 and TRBJ2-7, with 7 nucleotides matching TRBD2. The V gene end was trimmed by 4 bases and the J gene end by 3 bases; junction bases not matched to a gene: 6. Germline values: CDR1 LNHDA, CDR2 SQIVND (reference sequence). The CDR3 loop spans 14 amino acids. The CDR3 DNA reads TGTGCCAGTAGTAGCGGGGGACCCCTCTACGAGCAGTACTTC. It encodes CASSSGGPLYEQYF. Full variable domain (outside the CDR3, taken from reference TRBV19 and TRBJ2-7): DGGITQSPKYLFRKEGQNVTLSCEQNLNHDAMYWYRQDPGQGLRLIYYSQIVNDFQKGDIAEGYSVSREKKESFPLTVTSAQKNPTAFYLCASSSGGPLYEQYFGPGTRLTVT.

This clone has just a few counts. This sequence joins TRBV15 and TRBJ2-3; TRBD2 aligns across 11 bases. Germline V gene data show CDR1 as LNHNV and CDR2 as YYDKDF (reference sequence). CDR3 size: 17 residues. V lost 5 bases and J lost 3; bases outside the gene matches: 10. The CDR3 DNA reads TGTGCCACCAGCCCCCGACTAGCGGGGCTTGGAACAGATACGCAGTATTTT. It translates to CATSPRLAGLGTDTQYF.

The rearrangement uses TRBV18 and TRBJ2-3; the D gene is possibly TRBD1 (5 bases). The CDR3 runs 15 residues. Germline V lookup: CDR1 KGHSH, CDR2 LQKENI. V was shortened by 1 base and J by 3 bases, with 11 bases between the two germline ends. The CDR3 loop is CASSPLTGSTDTQYF. In DNA, the CDR3 is TGTGCCAGCTCACCACTAACAGGATCAACAGATACGCAGTATTTT.

The genes are TRBV6-8 and TRBJ1-2, with a possible D match to TRBD1 (6 bases). Germline CDR1 and CDR2: MNHGY and SAAAGT. The CDR3 runs to 16 residues. V shed 7 bases and J shed 5 bases, with 23 bases lying between them. The CDR3 DNA sequence: TGTGCCAGCACTTTACAGATAGACAGGATCGTATATGGCTACACCTTC. Its translation is CASTLQIDRIVYGYTF.